The present entry profiles one T cell receptor (beta chain) with its context. The antigen is not known. The CDR3 contains 12 residues. Germline V lookup: CDR1 SEHNR, CDR2 FQNEAQ (reference sequence). Trimming shortened V by 1 base and J by 5 bases, and 3 bases separated the two germline ends. The data originate from a study of blood T cells in healthy people across ages. Study-level findings and limits: Unsorted PBMC material precluded a definitive naive versus antigen-experienced comparison.

Combining a sample-barcoded 5' primer with a J-beta primer mix, a second PCR ran for roughly 7 to 12 cycles. The yield of each sample was at least 2.5 million CDR3-containing paired-end reads. TCRdb independently ran MiXCR on the 5' RACE reads; one entry per CDR3 protein. The sample shows 790,000 or so distinct CDR3 sequences, around 50% of them seen only once. The source material was blood. This sequence joins TRBV7-9 and TRBJ2-4; no reliable D call. The TCR originated in a man aged 80 or over in good health. CDR3 bases: TGTGCCAGCAGCTTAGACGAAAACATTCAGTACTTC. Residues: CASSLDENIQYF.